These T cell receptor beta chains were read from a single sample in a study of preoperative IRX-2 immunotherapy in early breast cancer. Clones were sequenced by immunoSEQ multiplex PCR, and TCRdb holds only the in-frame ones, with some missing. The profile covers 40,000 or so clones, with about 95% appearing a single time and 1.6% taken by the ten largest. Sample: tumor tissue, taken after IRX-2 immunotherapy. Source of these receptors: a human donor with breast cancer. The CDR3 runs from the conserved cysteine through the conserved F or W. The D gene is left open where the match is weak. Size values are once, few and many counts, or a class for expanded clones, and some rows have none.

j_call | v_call | clone_size | d_call | cdr3_aa | cdr3_nt
TRBJ1-1 | TRBV7-2 | . | . | CASSTRGPLMNTEAFF | TGTGCCAGCAGCACACGGGGTCCCCTTATGAACACTGAAGCTTTCTTT
TRBJ1-2 | TRBV19 | . | TRBD1 | CASRDRYGYTF | TGTGCCAGCAGGGACAGATATGGCTACACCTTC
TRBJ1-2 | TRBV18 | . | . | CASSPPASPPYGYTF | TGTGCCAGCTCACCACCGGCAAGTCCCCCCTATGGCTACACCTTC
TRBJ2-3 | TRBV7-2 | . | TRBD2 | CASSLDPSGGPVDTQYF | TGTGCCAGCAGCTTAGATCCTTCGGGGGGGCCGGTAGATACGCAGTATTTT
TRBJ2-7 | TRBV28 | . | . | CASSLSRRVPWYF | TGTGCCAGCAGTTTATCTCGCCGAGTTCCCTGGTACTTC
TRBJ2-1 | TRBV27 | . | TRBD2 | CASSLGLANSAQFF | TGTGCCAGCAGTTTAGGACTAGCGAATTCGGCGCAGTTCTTC
TRBJ2-5 | TRBV7-3 | . | . | CASSLWSGGQETQYF | TGTGCCAGCAGCTTGTGGTCTGGGGGGCAAGAGACCCAGTACTTC
TRBJ2-6 | TRBV13 | . | TRBD1 | CASSLDRGYSGANVLTF | TGTGCCAGCAGCTTAGACAGGGGATACTCTGGGGCCAACGTCCTGACTTTC
TRBJ1-4 | TRBV19 | . | TRBD1 | CASSRTGFDEKLFF | TGTGCCAGTAGTAGGACAGGGTTCGACGAAAAACTGTTTTTT
TRBJ2-1 | TRBV7-9 | once | . | CASSLAVTEQFF | TGTGCCAGCAGCTTAGCAGTCACTGAGCAGTTCTTC
TRBJ2-1 | TRBV7-9 | . | . | CASSLAGTHYNEQFF | TGTGCCAGCAGCTTAGCCGGGACTCACTACAATGAGCAGTTCTTC
TRBJ2-3 | TRBV9 | . | . | CASSVVLGTDTQYF | TGTGCCAGCAGCGTAGTTCTTGGCACAGATACGCAGTATTTT
TRBJ2-7 | TRBV9 | once | TRBD2 | CASRRLAPGTYEQYF | TGTGCCAGCAGACGACTAGCCCCTGGAACCTACGAGCAGTACTTC
TRBJ2-7 | TRBV6-6 | . | . | CASSSGALYYEQYF | TGTGCCAGCAGTTCCGGGGCCCTTTACTACGAGCAGTACTTC
TRBJ2-1 | TRBV29-1 | . | . | CSVDLQEGRGNEQFF | TGCAGCGTTGACCTCCAGGAGGGTAGGGGCAATGAGCAGTTCTTC
TRBJ1-1 | TRBV18 | . | . | CASSPFFIRDTEAFF | TGTGCCAGCTCACCCTTTTTTATCCGGGACACTGAAGCTTTCTTT
TRBJ1-6 | TRBV28 | . | . | CASSLLGGTNSPLHF | TGTGCCAGCAGTTTATTAGGGGGAACGAATTCACCCCTCCACTTT
TRBJ2-2 | TRBV5-1 | . | . | CASSLFGPGTGELFF | TGCGCCAGCAGCTTGTTTGGTCCCGGCACCGGGGAGCTGTTTTTT
TRBJ2-3 | TRBV23-1 | . | . | CASSQEKNADTQYF | TGCGCCAGCAGTCAAGAAAAGAATGCGGATACGCAGTATTTT
TRBJ1-2 | TRBV5-4 | once | . | CASSKETGFEGYTF | TGTGCCAGCAGCAAAGAAACAGGTTTCGAGGGCTACACCTTC
TRBJ2-7 | TRBV6-5 | once | . | CASSGFRAAYEQYF | TGTGCCAGCAGCGGGTTTCGGGCAGCCTACGAGCAGTACTTC
TRBJ2-1 | TRBV7-3 | . | TRBD2 | CASSPGLADYNEQFF | TGTGCCAGCAGCCCGGGACTAGCCGACTACAATGAGCAGTTCTTC
TRBJ2-7 | TRBV7-6 | . | TRBD2 | CASSEPGAFSGASYEQYF | TGTGCCAGCAGCGAACCCGGGGCCTTTAGCGGGGCGTCCTACGAGCAGTACTTC
TRBJ1-5 | TRBV28 | . | . | CASSSPGAGNQPQHF | TGTGCCAGCAGTTCCCCCGGGGCTGGCAATCAGCCCCAGCATTTT
TRBJ2-3 | TRBV5-8 | . | TRBD1 | CASSLGPGQGGDTQYF | TGTGCCAGCAGCTTGGGGCCGGGACAGGGAGGTGATACGCAGTATTTT
TRBJ1-1 | TRBV18 | . | TRBD1 | CASSPSTGGGSEAFF | TGTGCCAGCTCACCTTCGACAGGGGGCGGGTCTGAAGCTTTCTTT
TRBJ1-2 | TRBV29-1 | . | . | CSVPGHKNYGYTF | TGCAGCGTTCCGGGACACAAAAACTATGGCTACACCTTC
TRBJ1-5 | TRBV28 | . | . | CASSWRRGDQPQHF | TGTGCCAGCAGTTGGCGGAGGGGAGATCAGCCCCAGCATTTT
TRBJ2-7 | TRBV11-2 | . | . | CASSLNGQSAGAESYEQYF | TGTGCCAGCAGCTTAAATGGACAGAGCGCCGGGGCGGAAAGCTACGAGCAGTACTTC
TRBJ2-3 | TRBV7-2 | . | TRBD1 | CASSPTGVDTQYF | TGTGCCAGCAGCCCAACAGGGGTAGATACGCAGTATTTT
TRBJ2-2 | TRBV27 | . | . | CASSLFRHTGELFF | TGTGCCAGCAGTTTATTCAGGCACACCGGGGAGCTGTTTTTT
TRBJ2-1 | TRBV2 | . | . | CASSLASSYNEQFF | TGTGCCAGCAGCCTAGCGAGCTCCTACAATGAGCAGTTCTTC